This T cell receptor (beta chain) originates from a study of blood T cell repertoires in COVID-19. Overall study: Some COVID-19 samples were acute and others convalescent; all came from the United States, Italy and Spain.

Study processing details: Amplification with reference gene primers provided the estimates of nucleated cell counts. TCRdb's copy holds only in-frame clones and misses some; the assay was immunoSEQ multiplex PCR. V, J and clone size are those of that table, while D and trimming were read from the DNA. Of 200,000 or so clones listed, around 84% are singletons. The CDR3 covers 13 residues. The junction had 3 bases not matched to a gene; V was cut back by 3 bases and J by 5 bases. Germline V gene sequence: CDR1 SQVTM, CDR2 ANQGSEA. Sequenced: peripheral blood. The sequence derives from a woman older than 75 with COVID-19, enrolled during active disease. The V call is TRBV29-1, the J call TRBJ2-5; TRBD2 matches at 10 bases. CDR3 in DNA: TGCAGCGTTGACCCTAGCGGGGGTGAGACCCAGTACTTC. Translated, it gives CSVDPSGGETQYF.